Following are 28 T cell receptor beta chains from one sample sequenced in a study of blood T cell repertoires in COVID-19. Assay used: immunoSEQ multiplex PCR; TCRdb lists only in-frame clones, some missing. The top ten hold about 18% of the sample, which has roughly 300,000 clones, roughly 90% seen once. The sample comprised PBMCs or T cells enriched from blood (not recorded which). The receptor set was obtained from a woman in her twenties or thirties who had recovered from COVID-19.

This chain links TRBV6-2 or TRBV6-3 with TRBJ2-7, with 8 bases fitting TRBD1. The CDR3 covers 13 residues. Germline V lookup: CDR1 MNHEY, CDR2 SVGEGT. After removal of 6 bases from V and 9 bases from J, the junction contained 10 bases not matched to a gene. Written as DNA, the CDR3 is TGTGCCAGCAGCCATGGACAGGGAGTCGGGCAGTACTTC. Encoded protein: CASSHGQGVGQYF.

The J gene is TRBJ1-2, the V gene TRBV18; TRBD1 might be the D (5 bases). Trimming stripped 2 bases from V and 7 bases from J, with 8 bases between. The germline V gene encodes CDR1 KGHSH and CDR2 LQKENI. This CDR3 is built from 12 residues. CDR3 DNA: TGTGCCAGCTCACCAACAGGTTTTGGCTACACCTTC. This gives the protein CASSPTGFGYTF.

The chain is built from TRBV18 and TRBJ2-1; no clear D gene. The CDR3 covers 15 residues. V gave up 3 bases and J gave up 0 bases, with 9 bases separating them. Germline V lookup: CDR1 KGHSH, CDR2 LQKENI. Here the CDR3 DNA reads TGTGCCAGCTCACCCGGTAGTAGCTCCTACAATGAGCAGTTCTTC. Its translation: CASSPGSSSYNEQFF.

The CDR3 nucleotides are TGTGCCAGCAGCTCGCTAGGGCGGGGTAATTCACCCCTCCACTTT. Protein product: CASSSLGRGNSPLHF. The rearrangement joins TRBV7-2 to TRBJ1-6; D gene uncertain. V gave up 4 bases and J gave up 6 bases, with 13 bases separating them. Germline values: CDR1 SGHTA, CDR2 FQGNSA. The CDR3 totals 15 residues.

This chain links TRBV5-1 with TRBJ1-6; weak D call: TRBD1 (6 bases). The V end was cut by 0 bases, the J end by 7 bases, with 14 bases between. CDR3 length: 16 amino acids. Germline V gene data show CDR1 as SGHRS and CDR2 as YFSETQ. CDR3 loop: CASSLVAGEENSPLHF. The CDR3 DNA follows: TGCGCCAGCAGCTTGGTAGCAGGGGAAGAAAATTCACCCCTCCACTTT.

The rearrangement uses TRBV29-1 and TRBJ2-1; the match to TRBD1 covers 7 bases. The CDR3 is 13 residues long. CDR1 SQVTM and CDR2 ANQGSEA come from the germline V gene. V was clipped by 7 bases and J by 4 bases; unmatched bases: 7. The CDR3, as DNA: TGCAGCGCCTACAGGGGTGATTACAATGAGCAGTTCTTC. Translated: CSAYRGDYNEQFF.

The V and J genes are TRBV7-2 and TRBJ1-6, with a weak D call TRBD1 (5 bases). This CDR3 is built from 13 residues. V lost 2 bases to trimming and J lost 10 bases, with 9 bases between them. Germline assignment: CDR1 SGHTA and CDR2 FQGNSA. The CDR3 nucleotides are TGTGCCAGCAGCTTACAAGCAGGGTCACCCCTCCACTTT. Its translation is CASSLQAGSPLHF.

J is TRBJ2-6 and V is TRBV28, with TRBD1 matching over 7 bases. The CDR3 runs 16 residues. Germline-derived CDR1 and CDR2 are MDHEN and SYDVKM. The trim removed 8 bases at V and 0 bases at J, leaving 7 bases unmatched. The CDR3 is CASGQVRLSGANVLTF. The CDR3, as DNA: TGTGCCAGCGGACAGGTTCGTCTCTCTGGGGCCAACGTCCTGACTTTC.

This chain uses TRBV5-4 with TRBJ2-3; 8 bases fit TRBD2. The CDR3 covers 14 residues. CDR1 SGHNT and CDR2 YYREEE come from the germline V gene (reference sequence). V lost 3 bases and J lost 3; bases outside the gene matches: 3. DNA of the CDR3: TGTGCCAGCAGCTCGGGGGGGGGAACAGATACGCAGTATTTT. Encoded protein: CASSSGGGTDTQYF.

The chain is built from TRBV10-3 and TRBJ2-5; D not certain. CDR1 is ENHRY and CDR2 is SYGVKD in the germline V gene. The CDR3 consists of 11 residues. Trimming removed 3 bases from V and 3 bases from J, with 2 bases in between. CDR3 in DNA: TGTGCCATCAGTGACGAAGAGACCCAGTACTTC. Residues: CAISDEETQYF.

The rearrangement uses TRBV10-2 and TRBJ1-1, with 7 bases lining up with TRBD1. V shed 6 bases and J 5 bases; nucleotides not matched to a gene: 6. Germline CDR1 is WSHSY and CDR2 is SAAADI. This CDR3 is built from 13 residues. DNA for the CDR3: TGCGCCAGCAGCGCAGGGGGAAGTACTGAAGCTTTCTTT. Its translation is CASSAGGSTEAFF.

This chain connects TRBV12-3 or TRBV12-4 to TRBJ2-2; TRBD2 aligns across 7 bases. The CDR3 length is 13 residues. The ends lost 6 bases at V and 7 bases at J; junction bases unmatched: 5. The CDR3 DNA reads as TGTGCCAGCAGAGCGGGACTCGACGGGGAGCTGTTTTTT. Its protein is CASRAGLDGELFF.

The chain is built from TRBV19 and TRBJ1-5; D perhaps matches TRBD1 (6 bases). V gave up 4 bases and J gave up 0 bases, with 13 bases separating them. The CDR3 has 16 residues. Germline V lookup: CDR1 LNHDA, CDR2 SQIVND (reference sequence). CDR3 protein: CASSTSGTLSNQPQHF. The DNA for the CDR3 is TGTGCCAGTAGTACCTCCGGGACACTTAGCAATCAGCCCCAGCATTTT.

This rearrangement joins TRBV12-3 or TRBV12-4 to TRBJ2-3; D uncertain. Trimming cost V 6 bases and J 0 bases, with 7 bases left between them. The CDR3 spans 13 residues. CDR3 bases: TGTGCCAGCAGCCCCCCTAGCACAGATACGCAGTATTTT. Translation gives CASSPPSTDTQYF.

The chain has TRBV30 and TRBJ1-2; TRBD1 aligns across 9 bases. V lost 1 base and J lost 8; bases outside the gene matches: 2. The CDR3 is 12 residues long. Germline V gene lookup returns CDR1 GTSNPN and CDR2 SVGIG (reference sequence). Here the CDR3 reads CAWSGTGDGYTF. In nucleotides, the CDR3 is TGTGCCTGGAGTGGGACAGGGGACGGCTACACCTTC.

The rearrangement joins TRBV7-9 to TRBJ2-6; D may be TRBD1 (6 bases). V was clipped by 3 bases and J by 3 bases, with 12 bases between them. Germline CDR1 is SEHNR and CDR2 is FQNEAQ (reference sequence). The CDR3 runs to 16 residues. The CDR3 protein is CASSLDQGYGANVLTF. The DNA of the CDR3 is TGTGCCAGCAGCTTGGATCAGGGGTATGGGGCCAACGTCCTGACTTTC.

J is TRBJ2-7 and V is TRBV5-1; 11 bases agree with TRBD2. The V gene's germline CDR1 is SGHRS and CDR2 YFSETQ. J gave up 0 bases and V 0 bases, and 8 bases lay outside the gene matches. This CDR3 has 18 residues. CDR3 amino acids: CASSLAGATSGVSYEQYF. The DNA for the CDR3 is TGCGCCAGCAGCTTGGCTGGGGCGACTAGCGGGGTCTCCTACGAGCAGTACTTC. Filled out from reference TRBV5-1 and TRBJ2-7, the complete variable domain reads KAGVTQTPRYLIKTRGQQVTLSCSPISGHRSVSWYQQTPGQGLQFLFEYFSETQRNKGNFPGRFSGRQFSNSRSEMNVSTLELGDSALYLCASSLAGATSGVSYEQYFGPGTRLTVT.

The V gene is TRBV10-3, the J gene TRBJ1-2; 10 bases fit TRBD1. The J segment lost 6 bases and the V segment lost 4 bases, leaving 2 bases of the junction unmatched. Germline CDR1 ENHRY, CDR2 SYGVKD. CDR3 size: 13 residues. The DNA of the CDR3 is TGTGCCATCAGTGTCGGACAGGGGGATGGCTACACCTTC. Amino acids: CAISVGQGDGYTF.

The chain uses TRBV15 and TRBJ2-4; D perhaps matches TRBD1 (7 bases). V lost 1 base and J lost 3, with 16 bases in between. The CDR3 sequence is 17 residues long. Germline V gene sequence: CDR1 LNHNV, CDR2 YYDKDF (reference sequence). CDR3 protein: CATSRGAAQGGKNIQYF. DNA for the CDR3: TGTGCCACCAGCAGAGGGGCCGCCCAGGGGGGCAAAAACATTCAGTACTTC.

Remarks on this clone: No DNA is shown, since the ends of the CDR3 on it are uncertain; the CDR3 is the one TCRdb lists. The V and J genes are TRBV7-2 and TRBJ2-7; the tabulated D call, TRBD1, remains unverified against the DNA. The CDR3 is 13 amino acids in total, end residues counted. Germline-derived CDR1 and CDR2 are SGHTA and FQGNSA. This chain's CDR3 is CASSEVGTGAPHF.

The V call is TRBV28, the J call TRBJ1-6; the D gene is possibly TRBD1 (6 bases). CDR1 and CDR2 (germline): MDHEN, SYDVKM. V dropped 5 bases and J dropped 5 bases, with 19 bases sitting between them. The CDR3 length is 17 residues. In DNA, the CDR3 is TGTGCCAGCAGTCCCCTAGCGGGAGGGGGGGATAATTCACCCCTCCACTTT. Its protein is CASSPLAGGGDNSPLHF. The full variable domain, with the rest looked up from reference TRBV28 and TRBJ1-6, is DVKVTQSSRYLVKRTGEKVFLECVQDMDHENMFWYRQDPGLGLRLIYFSYDVKMKEKGDIPEGYSVSREKKERFSLILESASTNQTSMYLCASSPLAGGGDNSPLHFGNGTRLTVT.

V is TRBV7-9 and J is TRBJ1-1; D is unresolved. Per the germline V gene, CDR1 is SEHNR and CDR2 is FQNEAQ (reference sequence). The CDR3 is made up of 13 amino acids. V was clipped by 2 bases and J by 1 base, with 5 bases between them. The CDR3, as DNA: TGTGCCAGCAGCTTAATCCGGAACACTGAAGCTTTCTTT. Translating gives CASSLIRNTEAFF.

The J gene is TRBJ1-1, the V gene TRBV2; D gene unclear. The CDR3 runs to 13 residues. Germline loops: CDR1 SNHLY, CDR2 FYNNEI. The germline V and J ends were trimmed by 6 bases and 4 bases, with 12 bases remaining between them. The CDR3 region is CASRVAGGTEAFF. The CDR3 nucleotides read TGTGCCAGCAGAGTCGCAGGAGGCACTGAAGCTTTCTTT.

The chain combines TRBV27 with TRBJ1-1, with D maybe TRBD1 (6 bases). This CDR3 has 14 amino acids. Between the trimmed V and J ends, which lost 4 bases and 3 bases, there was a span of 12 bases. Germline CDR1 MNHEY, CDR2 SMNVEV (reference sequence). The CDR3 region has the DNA TGTGCCAGCAGTTCGGCAGGGGTGGACACTGAAGCTTTCTTT. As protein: CASSSAGVDTEAFF.

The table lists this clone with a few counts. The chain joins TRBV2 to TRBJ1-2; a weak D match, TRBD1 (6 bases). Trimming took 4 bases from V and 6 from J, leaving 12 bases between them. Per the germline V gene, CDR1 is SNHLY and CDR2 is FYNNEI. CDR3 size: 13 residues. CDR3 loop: CASSVFAGDGYTF. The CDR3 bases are TGTGCCAGCAGTGTCTTTGCAGGGGATGGCTACACCTTC.

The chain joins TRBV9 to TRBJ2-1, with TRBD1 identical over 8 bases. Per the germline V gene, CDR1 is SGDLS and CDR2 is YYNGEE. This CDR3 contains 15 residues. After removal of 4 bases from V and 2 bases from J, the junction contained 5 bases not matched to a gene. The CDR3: CASSQTGDPYNEQFF. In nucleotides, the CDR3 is TGTGCCAGCAGCCAGACAGGGGATCCCTACAATGAGCAGTTCTTC.

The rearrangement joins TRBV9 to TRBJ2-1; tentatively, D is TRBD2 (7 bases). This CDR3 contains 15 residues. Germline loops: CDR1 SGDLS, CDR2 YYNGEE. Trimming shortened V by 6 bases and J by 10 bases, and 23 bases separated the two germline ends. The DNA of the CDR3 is TGTGCCAGCACCCAGATTCCCGGGGGGCAGGGGGAGCAGTTCTTC. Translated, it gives CASTQIPGGQGEQFF.

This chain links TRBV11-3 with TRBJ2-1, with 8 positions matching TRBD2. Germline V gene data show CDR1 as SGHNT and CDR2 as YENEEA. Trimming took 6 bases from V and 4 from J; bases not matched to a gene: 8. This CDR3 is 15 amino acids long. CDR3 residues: CASRERGTLYNEQFF. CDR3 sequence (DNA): TGTGCCAGCAGAGAGCGGGGGACCCTGTACAATGAGCAGTTCTTC.